The subject of this entry is one T cell receptor (beta chain). Its recognized antigen is unknown. Base qualities were left out, and no much larger clone turns up one base away. The library was built by means of the immunoSEQ multiplex PCR assay. For the multiplex PCR, a mixture combining 60 forward primers for TCR Vbeta segments and 13 reverse primers for TCR Jbeta segments was used. A multiplex PCR assay on genomic DNA amplified the CDR3 region of rearranged TCR beta genes. Amplified TCR beta libraries were sequenced as 87-base-pair reads on the Illumina HiSeq System. The study's processing was this. In a later analysis, roughly 80 million unique TCR beta chains were counted across the roughly 610 repertoires, and approximately 11 million of these chains were shared by at least two donors. To remove PCR and sequencing errors, raw reads were error-corrected and collapsed into unique sequences using a nearest-neighbor algorithm that merged closely related sequences. V, D and J gene segments were assigned by aligning CDR3 sequences to IMGT reference sequences. For a sequence to be retained, a match of at least six nucleotides to both a V gene segment and a J gene segment was required. Rearrangements were classified as productive when the CDR3 lacked stop codons and remained in frame with V and J, and all other rearrangements were classified as non-productive. Following IMGT convention, CDR3 was defined as the stretch from the second conserved V-encoded cysteine to the conserved J-encoded phenylalanine. In an earlier analysis of approximately 500 of the donors, sequences lacking an unambiguous match to a single V gene segment were excluded. In an earlier analysis of some 590 of the donors, a V segment was called functional when productive rearrangements were above 56.7%, and segregating when the standard deviation between donors exceeded 5%. A statistical classification framework was built for diagnosing cytomegalovirus status from the catalog of TCR beta chain sequences. In a later analysis, TCR nucleotide sequences were compared against IMGT/GENE-DB human TR gene sequences so that V and J genes could be assigned. In a later analysis, CDR3 sequences and most-parsimonious VDJ recombination scenarios were assigned using the TCRdist pipeline. In a later analysis, each TCR beta chain was defined by its CDR3 amino acid sequence together with its V-gene family, and reads without a unique V-gene family were excluded. In a later analysis, fewer than 600 highly shared, low-generation-probability nucleotide sequences were removed to address suspected cross-contamination and a sequencing artifact. For each public chain, a later analysis derived a clonal expansion index from normalized ranks of inferred template counts within each repertoire. In a later analysis, generation probabilities were computed using a VDJ recombination model fitted to out-of-frame rearrangements, and the results were checked against IGoR. In a later analysis, hypergeometric tests were used to score TCR-TCR, TCR-HLA and TCR-CMV co-occurrence, with a repertoire-size bias correction applied to TCR pairs. In a later analysis, false discovery rates were estimated by permuting HLA or CMV assignments 20 times. In a later analysis, co-occurring TCRs were grouped using DBSCAN, and TCRdist sequence similarity was added for clustering within HLA-allele-positive subsets. Repertoires with fewer than 30,000 or more than 120,000 public chains were left out of co-occurrence clustering, as were roughly five repertoires with anomalous nucleotide sharing. TCRdb took this table from immuneACCESS and kept in-frame rearrangements with V and J called. Such tables lack part of the clones; where checked against another copy, unresolved V genes explain under half of the gap, and the rest is unexplained. V and J calls and clone size are given by that table; D and trimming were obtained from the DNA. For this sample there are more than 95,000 clones; over 70% appear just once. The top ten clonotypes cover 4% of the sample.

The entry originates in a study of cytomegalovirus exposure and HLA in healthy donors (dated by TCRdb to 2016 to 2017). Broadly, across the study: According to an earlier analysis of several hundred of the donors, 150 million to 200 million T cells yielded 90 million to 140 million unique TCR beta sequences and approximately 300 Gb of sequence data. To decide whether each TCR beta V gene segment behaved as functional or pseudogenic, an earlier analysis of some 570 of the donors relied on high-throughput TCR beta sequencing. Besides the first cohort of around 670 subjects, a separate validation cohort made up of roughly 130 different subjects was used. In the later analysis, no new phenotypic data were used to find candidate immune exposures; instead, reliance was placed on TCR beta sequences and their occurrence across donors. Roughly 5 DR-DQ haplotypes were handled as single units for association and clustering, since linkage in the cohort was strong. An early release covering over 500 HLA-typed donors comprised 300 to 350 gigabases of sequencing data and tens of millions of unique TCR sequences. The aim of the study was to test whether cataloging public T cell receptors could identify signatures of past pathogen exposure. Genome-wide SNP genotypes for about 65% of the roughly 670 donors were used in a later genetic analysis, which treated that subset as a discovery cohort. Across 398 genotyped donors of the cohort, an average of about 240,000 unique TCR beta nucleotide sequences per donor were sequenced, and roughly a sixth of those sequences were non-productive. The number of typed donors differed by locus: 629-630 for A, B, C, DRB1 and DQB1; about 520 for DQA1; 606 for DPA1; and around 450 for DPB1. All discovery cohort repertoires had been generated using a single sequencing platform. The study used immunosequencing to profile the T cell repertoires of some 600 subjects and linked those repertoires to cytomegalovirus serostatus. Of the 350 to 400 genotyped donors, roughly 80% fell in the genetic ancestry cluster associated with self-reported Caucasian donors. HLA typing included class I and class II loci at four-digit resolution. High-throughput TCR immunosequencing, statistical association of individual TCRs with disease status, and machine learning were combined to predict cytomegalovirus infection status. To study patterns of TCR occurrence, a later analysis re-analyzed previously published TCR beta repertoires from 500 to 850 donors and added high-resolution HLA genotyping. Donor age, sex, ethnicity and CMV serostatus were compiled together with the repertoire data.

Looking up the germline V gene (reference sequence) yields CDR1 SGHNT and CDR2 YYREEE. The CDR3 contains 17 residues, cysteine and phenylalanine counted. The DNA shown is the 51-base CDR3, in frame from base 1. V is pruned by 0 bases and J by 4 bases, leaving 8 bases of the junction without a gene match. Study-level results and caveats: Compared with equally common non-associated chains, HLA-associated TCR beta chains in a later analysis were more clonally expanded and had lower generation probabilities. In a later analysis, TCR association rates were found to vary across HLA loci, with the most associated TCRs seen for DRB1 alleles and the fewest for HLA-C alleles. It was suggested by the authors that the approach could potentially be generalized to other disease states and immunological phenotypes. A cluster of highly shared sequence variants was judged likely to be a technical artifact of the sequencing pipeline. Because HLA typing was unavailable for some donors at each locus, only the typed subset was used in association tests. In vitro tests confirmed that three of the cytomegalovirus-associated TCR beta chains recognize cytomegalovirus antigens. The classifier was reported to diagnose cytomegalovirus status with high specificity and sensitivity in both the original cohort and the validation cohort. V-gene and J-gene trimming of TCR beta chains was associated with a missense DCLRE1C variant in a later genetic analysis, and the association was replicated in an independent cohort. The presence/absence analyses assumed that sequencing depth was roughly uniform across donors, and that assumption may not be true. The earlier analysis of some 540 of the donors excluded approximately 15 rarely observed V segments, including chromosome 9 orphons, because counts were too low. The cohort was sequenced for TCR beta chains only, and without alpha or paired-chain data the features that could be detected were limited. In an earlier analysis of 587 of the donors, most TCR beta V segments appeared in productive rearrangements about 87% or about 30% of the time, broadly matching IMGT annotations. The only immune exposure information available for the cohort was CMV serostatus. Correlated functional status among segregating V segments might be attributable to linkage disequilibrium, but an unknown experimental factor could not be ruled out. Specific HLA alleles were associated with 15,000 to 20,000 TCR beta sequences at a false discovery rate of 0.05 in a later analysis. Strong co-occurrence of HLA alleles, especially DR and DQ, made assigning TCR associations to individual alleles difficult. The study gave a list of under 200 TCR beta chains associated with cytomegalovirus. Some IMGT-functional V segments, including TRBV6-2 and TRBV6-3, could not be told apart with the 87-base-pair reads, so those segments were excluded. A later genetic analysis reported fewer N-insertions in productive TCRs among donors in an Asian-associated ancestry cluster than the roughly 650-donor mean. A further reported finding was that TCR beta sequences accurately predicted the HLA-A and HLA-B alleles for most subjects in the first cohort. Most TCR sequences were seen in very few donors, while some public TCRs were found in many individuals. A later analysis reported that several top co-occurrence clusters appeared linked to parvovirus B19, influenza, CMV and Epstein-Barr virus. According to a later analysis, most CMV-associated TCR beta chains appeared to be HLA-restricted, and the HLA associations seemed to be driven largely by CMV exposure.

The cohort was made up of approximately 700 healthy bone marrow donors. Cohort members were all nominally healthy when sampled, although unrecorded immune exposures were likely present. The donor was CMV seropositive and belonged to the group of 270 or so seropositive cohort members. A peripheral blood sample was collected from each donor, and TCR beta sequencing was performed on peripheral blood mononuclear cells. The Qiagen DNeasy Blood Extraction Kit was used to extract genomic DNA from the blood cell samples. The chain is assembled from TRBV5-4 and TRBJ2-2; the junction holds 8 bases that match TRBD2. This receptor was taken from a man in his forties or fifties in good health and CMV-seropositive. The sequenced sample consisted of PBMCs. The DNA sequence is as follows: TGTGCCAGCAGCTTGGGAACGACTAGCGAGAGCACCGGGGAGCTGTTTTTT. Translated, it reads CASSLGTTSESTGELFF.